Below, one T cell receptor (beta chain) is given with its context. The sample originates from a study of blood T cell repertoires in COVID-19. On the study more broadly: Collection of acute and convalescent COVID-19 samples took place in the United States, Italy and Spain. In each case, the material was cDNA or gDNA derived from T cells, B-cell-depleted T cells, or PBMCs.

The V and J ends lost 5 bases and 6 bases, in that order; junction bases with no gene match: 7. This CDR3 contains 15 residues. CDR1 and CDR2 from the germline V gene are SGHTA and FQGNSA. How the authors handled the data: Reference gene primer amplification gave estimated nucleated cell counts. This table comes from immunoSEQ multiplex PCR, and its TCRdb copy is limited to in-frame clones, with some not included. From that table come the V and J calls and clone size; the DNA was used to work out D and trimming. The sample includes around 200,000 clones, around nine tenths seen only once; the top ten take roughly 6.2%.

Material for sequencing was peripheral blood. This clonotype was sampled from a man aged 55 to 70 who had recovered from COVID-19. The rearrangement uses TRBV7-2 and TRBJ2-2, with 9 positions matching TRBD1. The CDR3 region is CASSPGTGISGELFF. CDR3 nucleotide sequence: TGTGCCAGCAGCCCCGGGACAGGGATTTCCGGGGAGCTGTTTTTT.